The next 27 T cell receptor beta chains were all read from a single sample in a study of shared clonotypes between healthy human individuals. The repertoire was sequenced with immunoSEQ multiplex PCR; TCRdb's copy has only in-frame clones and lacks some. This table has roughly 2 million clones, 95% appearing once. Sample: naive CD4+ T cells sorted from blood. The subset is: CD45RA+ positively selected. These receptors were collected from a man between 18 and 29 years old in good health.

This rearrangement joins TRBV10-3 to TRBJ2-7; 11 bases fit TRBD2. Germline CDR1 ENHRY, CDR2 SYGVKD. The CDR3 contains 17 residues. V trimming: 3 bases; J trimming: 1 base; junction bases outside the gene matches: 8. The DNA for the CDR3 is TGTGCCATCAGTGACCTACTAGCGGGAGACTATTCCTACGAGCAGTACTTC. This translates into CAISDLLAGDYSYEQYF.

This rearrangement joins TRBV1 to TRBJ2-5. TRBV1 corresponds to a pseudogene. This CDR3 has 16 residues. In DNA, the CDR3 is TGCACCAGCAGCCAAGATCGGAGAGGGGATCAAGAGACCCAGTACTTC. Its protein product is CTSSQDRRGDQETQYF.

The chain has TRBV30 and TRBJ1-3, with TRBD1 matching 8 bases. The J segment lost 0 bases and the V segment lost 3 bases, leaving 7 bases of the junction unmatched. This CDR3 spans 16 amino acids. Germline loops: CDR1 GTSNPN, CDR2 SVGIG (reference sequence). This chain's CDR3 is CAWRATGAFSGNTIYF. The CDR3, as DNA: TGTGCCTGGAGAGCGACAGGGGCCTTCTCTGGAAACACCATATATTTT.

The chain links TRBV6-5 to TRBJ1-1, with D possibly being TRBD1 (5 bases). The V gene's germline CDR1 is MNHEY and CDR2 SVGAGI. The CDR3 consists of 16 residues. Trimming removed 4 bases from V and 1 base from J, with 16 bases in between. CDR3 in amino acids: CASSFTRVTGNTEAFF. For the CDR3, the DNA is TGTGCCAGCAGTTTCACCAGGGTGACCGGGAACACTGAAGCTTTCTTT.

CDR3 region: CASSFPTGARDEQFF. The CDR3 nucleotides read TGTGCCAGCAGCTTCCCAACGGGGGCCCGGGATGAGCAGTTCTTC. The rearrangement uses TRBV7-9 and TRBJ2-1; the D gene could be TRBD1 or TRBD2 (6 bases each). V gave up 3 bases and J gave up 8 bases, with 17 bases separating them. This CDR3 is 15 amino acids long. Germline lookup yields CDR1 SEHNR and CDR2 FQNEAQ (reference sequence). Based on the CDR3 plus reference TRBV7-9 and TRBJ2-1, the full variable domain is DTGVSQNPRHKITKRGQNVTFRCDPISEHNRLYWYRQTLGQGPEFLTYFQNEAQLEKSRLLSDRFSAERPKGSFSTLEIQRTEQGDSAMYLCASSFPTGARDEQFFGPGTRLTVL.

The CDR3 bases are TGTGCCAGCAGGGTCCGTATTGTTGCCGGGGAGCTGTTTTTT. Translated, it gives CASRVRIVAGELFF. The chain has TRBV6-1 and TRBJ2-2; no definite D call. CDR3 size: 14 residues. Looked up from germline, CDR1 is MNHNS and CDR2 is SASEGT. V shed 6 bases and J shed 6 bases, with 14 bases lying between them.

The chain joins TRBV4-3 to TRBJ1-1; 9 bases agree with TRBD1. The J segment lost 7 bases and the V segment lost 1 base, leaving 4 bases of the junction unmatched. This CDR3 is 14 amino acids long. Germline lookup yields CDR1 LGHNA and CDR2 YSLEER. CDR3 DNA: TGCGCCAGCAGCCAAGGGGACAGGGCAGGTGAAGCTTTCTTT. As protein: CASSQGDRAGEAFF.

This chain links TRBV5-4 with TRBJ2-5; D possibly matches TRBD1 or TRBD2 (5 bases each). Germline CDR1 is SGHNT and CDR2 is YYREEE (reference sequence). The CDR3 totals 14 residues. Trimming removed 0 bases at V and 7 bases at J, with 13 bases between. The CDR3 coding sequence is TGTGCCAGCAGCTTGGGAGGGGCAGAAGGGACCCAGTACTTC. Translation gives CASSLGGAEGTQYF.

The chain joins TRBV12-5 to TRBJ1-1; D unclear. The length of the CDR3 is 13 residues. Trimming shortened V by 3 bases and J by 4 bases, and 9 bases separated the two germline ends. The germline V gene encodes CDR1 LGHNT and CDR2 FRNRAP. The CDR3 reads CASGFGPGTEAFF. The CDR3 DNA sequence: TGTGCTAGTGGTTTTGGCCCTGGCACTGAAGCTTTCTTT.

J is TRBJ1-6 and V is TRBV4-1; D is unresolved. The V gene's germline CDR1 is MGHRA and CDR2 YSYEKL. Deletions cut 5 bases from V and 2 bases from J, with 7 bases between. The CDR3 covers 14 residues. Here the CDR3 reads CASSGVPYNSPLHF. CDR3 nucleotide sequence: TGCGCCAGCAGCGGGGTCCCCTATAATTCACCCCTCCACTTT.

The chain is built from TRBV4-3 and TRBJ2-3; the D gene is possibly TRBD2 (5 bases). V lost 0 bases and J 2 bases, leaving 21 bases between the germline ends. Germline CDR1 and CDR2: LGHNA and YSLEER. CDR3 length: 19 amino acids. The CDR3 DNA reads TGCGCCAGCAGCCAAGATAGGCTCCTTGGACTTTTAAACACAGATACGCAGTATTTT. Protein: CASSQDRLLGLLNTDTQYF.

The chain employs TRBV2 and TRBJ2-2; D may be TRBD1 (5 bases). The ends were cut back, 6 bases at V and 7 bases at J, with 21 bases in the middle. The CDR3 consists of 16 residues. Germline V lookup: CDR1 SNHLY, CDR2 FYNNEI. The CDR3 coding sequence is TGTGCCAGCAGCCAACTCCGGACACCGGTGGGCGGGGAGCTGTTTTTT. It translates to CASSQLRTPVGGELFF.

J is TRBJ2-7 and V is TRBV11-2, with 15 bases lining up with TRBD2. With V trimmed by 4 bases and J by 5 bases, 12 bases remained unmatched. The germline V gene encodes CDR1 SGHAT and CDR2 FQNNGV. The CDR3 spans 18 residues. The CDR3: CASSSFYRTSGGAHEQYF. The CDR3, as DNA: TGTGCCAGCAGCTCCTTTTACCGGACTAGCGGGGGGGCCCACGAGCAGTACTTC.

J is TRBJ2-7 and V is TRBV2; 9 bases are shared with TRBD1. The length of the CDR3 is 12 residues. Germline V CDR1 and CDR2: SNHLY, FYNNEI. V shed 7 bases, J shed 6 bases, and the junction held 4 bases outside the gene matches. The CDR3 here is CASIMDRGEQYF. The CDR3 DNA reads TGTGCCAGCATTATGGACAGGGGCGAGCAGTACTTC.

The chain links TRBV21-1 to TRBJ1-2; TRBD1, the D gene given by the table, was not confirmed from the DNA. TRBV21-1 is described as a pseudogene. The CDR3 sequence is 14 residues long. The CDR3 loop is CASSNRERGFGYTF. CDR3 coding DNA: TGTGCCAGCAGCAATAGAGAAAGGGGGTTTGGCTACACCTTC.

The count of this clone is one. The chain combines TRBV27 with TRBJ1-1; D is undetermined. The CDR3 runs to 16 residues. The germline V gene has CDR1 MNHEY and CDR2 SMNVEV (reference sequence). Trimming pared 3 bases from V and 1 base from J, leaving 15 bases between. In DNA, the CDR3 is TGTGCCAGCAGTTTCACATATATCAGGCCGAACACTGAAGCTTTCTTT. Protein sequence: CASSFTYIRPNTEAFF.

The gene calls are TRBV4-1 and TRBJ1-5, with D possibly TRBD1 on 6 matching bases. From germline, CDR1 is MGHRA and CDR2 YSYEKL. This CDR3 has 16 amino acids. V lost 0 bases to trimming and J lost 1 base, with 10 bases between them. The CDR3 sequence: CASSQDLGQSNQPQHF. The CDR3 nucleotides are TGCGCCAGCAGCCAAGATCTCGGACAGAGCAATCAGCCCCAGCATTTT.

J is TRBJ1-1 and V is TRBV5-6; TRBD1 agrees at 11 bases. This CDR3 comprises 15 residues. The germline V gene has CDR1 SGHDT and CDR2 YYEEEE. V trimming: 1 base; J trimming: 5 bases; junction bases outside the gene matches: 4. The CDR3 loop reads CASSLSGQGETEAFF. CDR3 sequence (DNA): TGTGCCAGCAGCTTGTCGGGACAGGGGGAAACTGAAGCTTTCTTT.

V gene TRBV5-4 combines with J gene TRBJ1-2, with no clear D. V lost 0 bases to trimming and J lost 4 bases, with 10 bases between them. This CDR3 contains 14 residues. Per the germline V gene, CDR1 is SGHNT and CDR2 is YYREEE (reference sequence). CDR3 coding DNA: TGTGCCAGCAGCTTGGAAACCGGGATCTATGGCTACACCTTC. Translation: CASSLETGIYGYTF.

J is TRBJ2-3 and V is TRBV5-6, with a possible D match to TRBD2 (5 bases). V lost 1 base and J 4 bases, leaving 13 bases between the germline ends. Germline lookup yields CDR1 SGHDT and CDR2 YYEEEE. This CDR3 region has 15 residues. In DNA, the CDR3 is TGTGCCAGCAGCTTGTTACGGGATGGCGCAGATACGCAGTATTTT. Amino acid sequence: CASSLLRDGADTQYF.

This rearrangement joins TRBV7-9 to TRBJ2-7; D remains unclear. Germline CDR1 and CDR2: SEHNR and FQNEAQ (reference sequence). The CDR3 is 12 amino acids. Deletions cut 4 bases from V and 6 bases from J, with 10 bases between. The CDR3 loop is CASSSESGEQYF. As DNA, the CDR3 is TGTGCCAGCAGCTCTGAATCCGGCGAGCAGTACTTC.

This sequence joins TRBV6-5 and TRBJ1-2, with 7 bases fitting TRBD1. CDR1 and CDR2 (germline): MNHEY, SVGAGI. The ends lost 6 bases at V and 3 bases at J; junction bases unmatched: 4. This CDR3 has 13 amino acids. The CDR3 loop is CASSRDRHYGYTF. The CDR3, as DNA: TGTGCCAGCAGCCGGGACAGACACTATGGCTACACCTTC.

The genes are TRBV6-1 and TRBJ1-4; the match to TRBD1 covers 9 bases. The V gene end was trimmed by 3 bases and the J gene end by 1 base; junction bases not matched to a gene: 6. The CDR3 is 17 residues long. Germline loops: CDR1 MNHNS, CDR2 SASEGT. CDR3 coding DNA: TGTGCCAGCAGTGAGCCGGGACAGGGTTTAACTAATGAAAAACTGTTTTTT. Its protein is CASSEPGQGLTNEKLFF.

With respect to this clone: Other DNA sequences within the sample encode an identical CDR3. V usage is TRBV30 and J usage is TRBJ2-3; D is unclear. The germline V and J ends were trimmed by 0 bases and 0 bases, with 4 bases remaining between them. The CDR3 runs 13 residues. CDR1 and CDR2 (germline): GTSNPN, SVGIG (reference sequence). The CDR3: CAWSVGSTDTQYF. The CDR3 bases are TGTGCCTGGAGTGTTGGGAGCACAGATACGCAGTATTTT.

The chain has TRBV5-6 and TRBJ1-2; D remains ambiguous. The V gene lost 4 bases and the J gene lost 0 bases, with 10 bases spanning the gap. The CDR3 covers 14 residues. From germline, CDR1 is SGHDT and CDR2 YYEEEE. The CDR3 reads CASSMTGANYGYTF. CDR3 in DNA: TGTGCCAGCAGCATGACCGGAGCTAACTATGGCTACACCTTC.

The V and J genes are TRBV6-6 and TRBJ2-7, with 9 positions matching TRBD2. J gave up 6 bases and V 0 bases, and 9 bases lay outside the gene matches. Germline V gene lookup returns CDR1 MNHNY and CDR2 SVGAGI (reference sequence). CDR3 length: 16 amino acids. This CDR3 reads CASSYSAAGGPSEQYF. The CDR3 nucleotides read TGTGCCAGCAGTTACTCGGCGGCGGGAGGGCCCTCCGAGCAGTACTTC.

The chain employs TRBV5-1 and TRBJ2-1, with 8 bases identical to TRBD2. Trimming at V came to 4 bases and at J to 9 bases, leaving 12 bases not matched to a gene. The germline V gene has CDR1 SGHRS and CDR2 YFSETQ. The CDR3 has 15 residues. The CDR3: CASSRNPGLGAEQFF. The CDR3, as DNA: TGCGCCAGCAGCCGGAACCCGGGACTAGGAGCTGAGCAGTTCTTC.